The source of this T cell receptor (beta chain) is a study of cytomegalovirus exposure and HLA in healthy donors (dated by TCRdb to 2016 to 2017). Regarding the research as a whole: In an earlier analysis of some 550 of the donors, under 300 Gb of sequence data and 100 million or so unique TCR beta sequences from about 179 million T cells were reported. About 310 gigabases of sequencing data and approximately 85 million unique TCR sequences were included in an early release covering about 600 HLA-typed donors. Among the roughly 380 genotyped donors, about 85% belonged to the genetic ancestry cluster associated with self-reported Caucasian donors. The study aimed to test whether cataloging public T cell receptors could reveal signatures of past pathogen exposure. The T cell repertoires of roughly 660 subjects were profiled by immunosequencing and related to cytomegalovirus serostatus. In addition to the first cohort of 650 to 750 subjects, a separate validation cohort of around 110 different subjects was used. The study combined high-throughput TCR immunosequencing, statistical association of individual TCRs with disease status, and machine learning to predict cytomegalovirus infection status. A later analysis re-examined previously published TCR beta repertoires from hundreds of donors and added high-resolution HLA genotyping to investigate patterns of TCR occurrence. In the later analysis, no new phenotypic data were used to find candidate immune exposures; instead, reliance was placed on TCR beta sequences and their occurrence across donors. To decide whether each TCR beta V gene segment behaved as functional or pseudogenic, an earlier analysis of fewer than 750 of the donors relied on high-throughput TCR beta sequencing. Donor age, sex, ethnicity and CMV serostatus were compiled alongside the repertoire data. Genome-wide SNP genotypes for about three fifths of the roughly 670 donors were used in a later genetic analysis, which treated that subset as a discovery cohort. Every repertoire in the discovery cohort had been generated on one and the same sequencing platform. HLA typing included class I and class II loci at four-digit resolution. Typing coverage differed by locus: A, B, C, DRB1 and DQB1 were typed in about 620-630 donors, DQA1 in 500 to 550, DPA1 in approximately 600, and DPB1 in approximately 450. Five DR-DQ haplotypes were treated as single units for association and clustering because of strong linkage in the cohort. Across about 380 genotyped donors of the cohort, an average of 235,054 unique TCR beta nucleotide sequences per donor were sequenced, and around 20% of those sequences were non-productive.

From V the trimming removes 8 bases and from J it removes 3 bases, while the gene matches leave 6 bases of the junction unaccounted for. According to the germline V gene (reference sequence), CDR1 reads MNHEY and CDR2 reads SMNVEV. The CDR3 goes from the cysteine to the phenylalanine over 14 residues. Only the CDR3 portion is preserved as DNA: 42 bases, with reading frame beginning at the first base. Findings and caveats that apply to the study as a whole: Sequencing depth was assumed to be roughly uniform across donors in the presence/absence analyses, though that assumption may not hold. The study listed 164 TCR beta chains as associated with cytomegalovirus. A few of the identified cytomegalovirus-associated TCR beta chains were confirmed in vitro to be specific for cytomegalovirus antigens. V-gene and J-gene trimming of TCR beta chains was associated with a missense DCLRE1C variant in a later genetic analysis, and the association was replicated in an independent cohort. Because the 87-base-pair reads could not distinguish some IMGT-functional V segments, including TRBV6-2 and TRBV6-3, those segments were excluded. The authors suggested that the approach could potentially be generalized to other disease states and immunological phenotypes. Strong co-occurrence of HLA alleles, especially DR and DQ, made assigning TCR associations to individual alleles difficult. A later analysis found that most CMV-associated TCR beta chains appeared HLA-restricted, with HLA associations seemingly driven largely by CMV exposure. In this cohort, only TCR beta chains were sequenced, and detectable features were limited by the absence of alpha or paired-chain data. A further reported finding was that TCR beta sequences accurately predicted the HLA-A and HLA-B alleles for most subjects in the first cohort. In a later analysis, several top co-occurrence clusters were reported to appear linked to parvovirus B19, influenza, CMV and Epstein-Barr virus. HLA typing was unavailable for some donors at each locus, so association tests used only the typed subset. The classifier was reported to diagnose cytomegalovirus status with high specificity and sensitivity in both the original cohort and the validation cohort. Broadly in line with IMGT annotations, most TCR beta V segments showed up in productive rearrangements about 87% or about 30% of the time in an earlier analysis of around 600 of the donors. A later analysis found that TCR association rates varied across HLA loci, with DRB1 alleles showing the most associated TCRs and HLA-C alleles the fewest. A later analysis found that HLA-associated TCR beta chains were more clonally expanded and had lower generation probabilities than equally common non-associated chains. In a later analysis, some 18,000 TCR beta sequences were associated with specific HLA alleles at a false discovery rate of 0.05. For the cohort, immune exposure information was limited to CMV serostatus. About 17 rarely observed V segments, including chromosome 9 orphons, were excluded from the earlier analysis of approximately 500 of the donors because counts were too low. Correlated functional status among segregating V segments might reflect linkage disequilibrium, but an unknown experimental factor could not be ruled out. According to a later genetic analysis, donors in an Asian-associated ancestry cluster had fewer N-insertions in productive TCRs than the approximately 650-donor mean. A cluster of highly shared sequence variants was judged likely to be a technical artifact of the sequencing pipeline. Most TCR sequences were seen in very few donors, while some public TCRs were found in many individuals.

The library was produced with the immunoSEQ multiplex PCR assay. The multiplex PCR relied on a mix of 60 forward primers for TCR Vbeta segments and 13 reverse primers for TCR Jbeta segments. The CDR3 region of rearranged TCR beta genes was amplified from genomic DNA by a multiplex PCR assay. On the Illumina HiSeq System, the amplified TCR beta libraries were sequenced as 87-base-pair reads. From the authors' description of their analysis: A later analysis counted tens of millions of unique TCR beta chains across the roughly 700 repertoires, and about 10 million of these chains were shared by at least two donors. A nearest-neighbor algorithm error-corrected the raw reads and collapsed the reads into unique sequences, merging closely related sequences to remove PCR and sequencing errors. Alignment of CDR3 sequences to IMGT reference sequences was used to assign V, D and J gene segments. Each retained sequence needed at least a six-nucleotide match to both a V gene segment and a J gene segment. A rearrangement was called productive if the CDR3 had no stop codons and remained in frame with V and J, and every other rearrangement was called non-productive. CDR3 was defined according to IMGT convention as the region running from the second conserved V-encoded cysteine to the conserved J-encoded phenylalanine. The earlier analysis of about 560 of the donors excluded any sequence lacking an unambiguous match to a single V gene segment. An earlier analysis of a few hundred of the donors called V segments functional above 56.7% productive rearrangements and segregating when the between-donor standard deviation exceeded 5%. To diagnose cytomegalovirus status from the catalog of TCR beta chain sequences, a statistical classification framework was built. In a later analysis, TCR nucleotide sequences were compared against IMGT/GENE-DB human TR gene sequences so that V and J genes could be assigned. Using the TCRdist pipeline, a later analysis assigned CDR3 sequences along with most-parsimonious VDJ recombination scenarios. In a later analysis, each TCR beta chain was defined by its CDR3 amino acid sequence together with its V-gene family, and reads without a unique V-gene family were excluded. To address suspected cross-contamination and a sequencing artifact, a later analysis removed around 590 highly shared, low-generation-probability nucleotide sequences. A later analysis calculated a clonal expansion index for each public chain from normalized within-repertoire ranks of inferred template counts. In a later analysis, generation probabilities were computed with a VDJ recombination model fitted to out-of-frame rearrangements, and the resulting probabilities were checked against IGoR. A later analysis scored TCR-TCR, TCR-HLA and TCR-CMV co-occurrence with hypergeometric tests, applying a repertoire-size bias correction to TCR pairs. In a later analysis, false discovery rates were estimated by permuting HLA or CMV assignments 20 times. In a later analysis, co-occurring TCRs were grouped using DBSCAN, with TCRdist sequence similarity added in when clustering inside HLA-allele-positive subsets. For co-occurrence clustering, repertoires with fewer than 30,000 or more than 120,000 public chains were excluded, along with several repertoires with anomalous nucleotide sharing. TCRdb took over this immuneACCESS table, retaining in-frame rearrangements with V and J assigned. Such tables are incomplete; in checked studies, under half of the missing clones stem from an unresolved V gene, and the remainder is unexplained. Clone size and the V and J calls come from that table; the DNA yielded D and trimming. This sample's table has entries for fewer than 150,000 clones. The biggest ten clones account for about 2.1% of the sample.

Notes on this clone: It has no known antigen specificity.

In total, approximately 610 healthy bone marrow donors made up the cohort. All cohort members were sampled while nominally healthy, although unrecorded immune exposures were likely present. The donor tested CMV seronegative, placing the donor among the 350 or so seronegative members of the cohort. A peripheral blood sample was provided by each donor, and peripheral blood mononuclear cells were used for TCR beta sequencing. The Qiagen DNeasy Blood Extraction Kit was used to extract genomic DNA from the blood cell samples. The clonotype was recovered from an older woman in good health and CMV-seronegative. Recombination linked TRBV27 to TRBJ1-2, with 10 middle bases fitting TRBD1. Sequencing was performed on PBMCs. At the DNA level, the sequence is TGTGCCAGCGGGGGACAGGGGATCGACTATGGCTACACCTTC. Its protein reads: CASGGQGIDYGYTF.